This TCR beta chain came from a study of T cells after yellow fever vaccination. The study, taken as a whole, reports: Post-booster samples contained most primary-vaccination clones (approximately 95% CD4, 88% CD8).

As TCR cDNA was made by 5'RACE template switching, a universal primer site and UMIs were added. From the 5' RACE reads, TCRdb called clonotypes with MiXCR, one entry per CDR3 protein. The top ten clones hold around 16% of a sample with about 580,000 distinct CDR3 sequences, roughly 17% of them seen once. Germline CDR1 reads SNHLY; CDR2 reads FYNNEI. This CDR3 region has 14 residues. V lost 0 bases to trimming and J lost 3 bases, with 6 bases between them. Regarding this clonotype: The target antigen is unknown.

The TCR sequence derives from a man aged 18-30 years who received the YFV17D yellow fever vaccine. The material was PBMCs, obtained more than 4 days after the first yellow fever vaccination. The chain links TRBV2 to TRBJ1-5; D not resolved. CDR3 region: CASSEAGYNQPQHF. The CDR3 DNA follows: TGTGCCAGCAGTGAAGCAGGGTACAATCAGCCCCAGCATTTT. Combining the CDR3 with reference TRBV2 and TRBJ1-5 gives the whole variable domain EPEVTQTPSHQVTQMGQEVILRCVPISNHLYFYWYRQILGQKVEFLVSFYNNEISEKSEIFDDQFSVERPDGSNFTLKIRSTKLEDSAMYFCASSEAGYNQPQHFGDGTRLSIL.